This T cell receptor beta chain was retrieved from a study of blood T cell repertoires in COVID-19. Repertoires were generated with immunoSEQ multiplex PCR, while TCRdb's copy carries only in-frame clones and drops some. Of about 120,000 clones in the sample, 70% to 75% were seen once. This receptor was taken from a man between 60 and 75 years old with acute or convalescent COVID-19. Input material: peripheral blood.

This CDR3 is CATSDPIGTGVPGELFF. The CDR3 nucleotides read TGTGCCACCAGTGATCCCATCGGGACAGGGGTTCCCGGGGAGCTGTTTTTT. This chain connects TRBV24-1 to TRBJ2-2; TRBD1 aligns across 10 bases. Germline trimming cut 3 bases from V and 6 bases from J; bases unmatched to any gene: 9. The length of the CDR3 is 17 residues. Germline V gives CDR1 KGHDR, CDR2 SFDVKD.